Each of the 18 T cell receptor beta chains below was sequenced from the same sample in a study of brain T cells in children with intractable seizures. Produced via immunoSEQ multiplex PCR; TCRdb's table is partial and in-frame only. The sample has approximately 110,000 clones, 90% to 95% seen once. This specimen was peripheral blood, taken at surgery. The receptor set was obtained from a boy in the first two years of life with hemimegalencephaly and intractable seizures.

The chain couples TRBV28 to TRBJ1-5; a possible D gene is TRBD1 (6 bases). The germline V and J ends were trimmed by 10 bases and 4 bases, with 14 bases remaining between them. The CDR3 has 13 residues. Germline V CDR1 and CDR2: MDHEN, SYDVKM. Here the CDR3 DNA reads TGTGCCACCCTGGACGGGACAAATCAGCCCCAGCATTTT. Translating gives CATLDGTNQPQHF. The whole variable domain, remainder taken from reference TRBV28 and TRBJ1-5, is DVKVTQSSRYLVKRTGEKVFLECVQDMDHENMFWYRQDPGLGLRLIYFSYDVKMKEKGDIPEGYSVSREKKERFSLILESASTNQTSMYLCATLDGTNQPQHFGDGTRLSIL.

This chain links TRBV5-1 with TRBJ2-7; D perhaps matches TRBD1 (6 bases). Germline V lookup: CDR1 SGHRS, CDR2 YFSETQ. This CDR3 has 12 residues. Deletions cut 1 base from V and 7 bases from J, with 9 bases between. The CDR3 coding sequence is TGCGCCAGCAGCTTGTACAGGGCGGAGCAGTACTTC. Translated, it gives CASSLYRAEQYF.

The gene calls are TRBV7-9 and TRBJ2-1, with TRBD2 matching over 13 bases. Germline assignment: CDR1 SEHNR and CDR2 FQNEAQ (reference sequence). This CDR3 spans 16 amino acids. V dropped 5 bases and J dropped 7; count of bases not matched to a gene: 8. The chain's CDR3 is CASSPRRTSGRNEQFF. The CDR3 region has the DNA TGTGCCAGCAGCCCTAGACGGACTAGCGGGAGAAATGAGCAGTTCTTC.

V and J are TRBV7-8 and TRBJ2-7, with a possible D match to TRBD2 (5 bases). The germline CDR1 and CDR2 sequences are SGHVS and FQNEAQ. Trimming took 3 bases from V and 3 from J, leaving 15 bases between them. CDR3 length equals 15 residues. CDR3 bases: TGTGCCAGCAGCTTCGGTGCGCTAGCTAGCTACGAGCAGTACTTC. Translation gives CASSFGALASYEQYF.

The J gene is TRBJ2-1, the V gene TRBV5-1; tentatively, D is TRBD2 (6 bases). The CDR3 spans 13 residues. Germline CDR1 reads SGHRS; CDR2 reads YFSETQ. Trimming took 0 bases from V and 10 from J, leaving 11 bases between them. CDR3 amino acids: CASSLAPGREQFF. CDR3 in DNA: TGCGCCAGCAGCTTGGCCCCGGGGAGGGAGCAGTTCTTC.

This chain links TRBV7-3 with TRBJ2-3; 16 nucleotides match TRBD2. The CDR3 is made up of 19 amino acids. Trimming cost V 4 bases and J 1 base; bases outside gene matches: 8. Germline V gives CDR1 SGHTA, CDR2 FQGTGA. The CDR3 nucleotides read TGTGCCAGCAGCTCCCCCGGGACTAGCGGGAGGGGGGGCACAGATACGCAGTATTTT. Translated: CASSSPGTSGRGGTDTQYF.

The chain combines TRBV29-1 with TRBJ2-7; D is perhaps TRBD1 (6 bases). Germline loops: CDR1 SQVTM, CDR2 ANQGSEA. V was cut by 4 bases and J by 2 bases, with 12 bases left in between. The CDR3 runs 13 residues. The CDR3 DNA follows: TGCAGCGTTGTGGCAGGGGCCACCTACGAGCAGTACTTC. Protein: CSVVAGATYEQYF.

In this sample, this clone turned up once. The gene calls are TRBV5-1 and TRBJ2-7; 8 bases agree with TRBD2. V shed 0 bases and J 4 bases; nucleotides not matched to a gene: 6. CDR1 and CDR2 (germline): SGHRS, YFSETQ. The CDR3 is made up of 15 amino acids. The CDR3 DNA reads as TGCGCCAGCAGCTTGGAAACGGGGGGGTTGTACGAGCAGTACTTC. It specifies CASSLETGGLYEQYF.

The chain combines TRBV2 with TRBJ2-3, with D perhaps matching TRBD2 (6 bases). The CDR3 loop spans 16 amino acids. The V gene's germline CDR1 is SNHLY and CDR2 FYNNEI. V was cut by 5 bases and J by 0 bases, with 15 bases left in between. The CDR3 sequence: CASSPSGRPSTDTQYF. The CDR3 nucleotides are TGTGCCAGCAGTCCATCGGGGAGGCCTAGCACAGATACGCAGTATTTT.

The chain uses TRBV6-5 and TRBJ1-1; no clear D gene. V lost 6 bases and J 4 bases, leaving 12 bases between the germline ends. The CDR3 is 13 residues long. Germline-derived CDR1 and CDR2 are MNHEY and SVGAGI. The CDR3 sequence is CASRRGVITEAFF. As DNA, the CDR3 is TGTGCCAGCAGGAGAGGTGTGATCACTGAAGCTTTCTTT.

CDR3 loop: CANKNPTRPYYGYTF. DNA for the CDR3: TGTGCCAATAAAAACCCGACACGGCCATACTATGGCTACACCTTC. The rearrangement joins TRBV6-5 to TRBJ1-2; D ambiguous. The CDR3 contains 15 residues. V was cut by 10 bases and J by 3 bases, with 21 bases left in between. CDR1 and CDR2 from the germline V gene are MNHEY and SVGAGI.

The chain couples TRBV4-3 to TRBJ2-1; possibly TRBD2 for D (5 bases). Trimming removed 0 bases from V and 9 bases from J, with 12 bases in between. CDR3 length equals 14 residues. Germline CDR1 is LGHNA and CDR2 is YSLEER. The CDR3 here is CASSQEFAGGEQFF. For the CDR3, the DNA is TGCGCCAGCAGCCAAGAATTTGCGGGTGGTGAGCAGTTCTTC.

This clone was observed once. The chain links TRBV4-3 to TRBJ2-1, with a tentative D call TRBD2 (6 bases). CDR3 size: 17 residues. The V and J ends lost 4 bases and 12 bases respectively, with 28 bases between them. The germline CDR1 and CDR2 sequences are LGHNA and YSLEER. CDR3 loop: CASSPHSRTTSPRGQFF. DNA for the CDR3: TGCGCCAGCAGCCCTCACAGCAGGACTACCTCACCTCGCGGGCAGTTCTTC.

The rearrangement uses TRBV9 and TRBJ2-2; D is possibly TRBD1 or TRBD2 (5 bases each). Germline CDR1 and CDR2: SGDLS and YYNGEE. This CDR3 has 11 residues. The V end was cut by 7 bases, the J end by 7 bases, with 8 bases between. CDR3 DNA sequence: TGTGCCAGCGGGGCGGGCGGGGAGCTGTTTTTT. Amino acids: CASGAGGELFF. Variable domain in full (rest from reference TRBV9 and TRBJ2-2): DSGVTQTPKHLITATGQRVTLRCSPRSGDLSVYWYQQSLDQGLQFLIQYYNGEERAKGNILERFSAQQFPDLHSELNLSSLELGDSALYFCASGAGGELFFGEGSRLTVL.

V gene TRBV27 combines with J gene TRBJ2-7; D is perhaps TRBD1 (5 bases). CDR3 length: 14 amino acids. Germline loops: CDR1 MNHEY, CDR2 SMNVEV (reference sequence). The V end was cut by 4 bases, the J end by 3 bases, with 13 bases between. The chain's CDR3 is CASSSRQSFYEQYF. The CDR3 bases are TGTGCCAGCAGTTCGAGACAGTCCTTCTACGAGCAGTACTTC.

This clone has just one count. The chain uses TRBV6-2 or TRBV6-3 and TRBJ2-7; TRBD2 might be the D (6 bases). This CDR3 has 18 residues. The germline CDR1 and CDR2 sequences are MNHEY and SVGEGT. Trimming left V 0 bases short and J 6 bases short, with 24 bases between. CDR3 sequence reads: CASSYSRAGLGSGGEQYF. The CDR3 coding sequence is TGTGCCAGCAGTTACTCGAGGGCGGGGCTCGGTTCCGGTGGCGAGCAGTACTTC.

The CDR3: CASTQPGGDSRQYF. CDR3 nucleotide sequence: TGTGCCAGTACTCAACCCGGTGGGGACTCGCGGCAGTACTTC. The chain uses TRBV19 and TRBJ2-7; TRBD2 is a possible D gene (6 bases). V lost 7 bases to trimming and J lost 9 bases, with 22 bases between them. The CDR3 totals 14 residues. The V gene's germline CDR1 is LNHDA and CDR2 SQIVND (reference sequence).

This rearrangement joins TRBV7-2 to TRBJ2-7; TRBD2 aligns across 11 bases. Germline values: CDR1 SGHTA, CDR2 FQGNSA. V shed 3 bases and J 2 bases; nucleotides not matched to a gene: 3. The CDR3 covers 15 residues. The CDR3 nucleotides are TGTGCCAGCAGCTTTAGCGGGAGGGGTCCCTACGAGCAGTACTTC. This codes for CASSFSGRGPYEQYF.